This T cell receptor beta chain was observed in a study of cytomegalovirus exposure and HLA in healthy donors. Overall study: Earlier work reported 100 million to 130 million unique TCR beta sequences from 180 million or so T cells.

PCR primers comprised 60 Vbeta and 13 Jbeta primers. The protocol was immunoSEQ multiplex PCR, while the TCRdb copy is restricted to in-frame clones and leaves out a portion. This sample has 200,000 or so clones, with 84% found just once. As to this clone: The antigen is unknown.

Study findings and constraints: Later analysis revealed greater clonal expansion in HLA-associated TCR beta chains than in equally common others. The only immune exposure information that was available was CMV serostatus.

The CDR3 runs 15 residues. Whereas donors were nominally healthy upon sampling, unrecorded immune exposures were probable. The TCR sequence derives from a boy aged 5-17 years in good health and CMV-seronegative. The chain combines TRBV21-1 with TRBJ1-2. TRBV21-1 is termed a pseudogene. Sequencing input: PBMCs. The CDR3 region is CASTRTPAGNYGYTF. DNA for the CDR3: TGTGCCAGCACCCGGACGCCTGCGGGGAACTATGGCTACACCTTC.